The 28 T cell receptor beta chains below were found in one sample sequenced in a study of T cell changes during pregnancy in multiple sclerosis. Only in-frame clones appear in the TCRdb table, and some are missing; sequencing was by immunoSEQ multiplex PCR. The sample carries around 80,000 clones, about 90% recorded once. The sample in question was peripheral blood, obtained before pregnancy. The receptor set was obtained from a female donor with multiple sclerosis, enrolled in a pregnancy study.

CDR3: CASSYSGGGGLAEAFF. The CDR3 DNA follows: TGTGCCAGCAGTTACTCGGGTGGGGGCGGGCTTGCTGAAGCTTTCTTT. The V call is TRBV6-5, the J call TRBJ1-1, with D perhaps TRBD1 (6 bases). With 0 bases removed from V and 6 bases from J, the gap between germline ends came to 17 bases. Germline V gives CDR1 MNHEY, CDR2 SVGAGI. The CDR3 length is 16 residues.

V gene TRBV9 combines with J gene TRBJ2-1, with a weak D call TRBD2 (6 bases). This CDR3 spans 15 amino acids. Per germline, CDR1 SGDLS and CDR2 YYNGEE. V dropped 0 bases and J dropped 2 bases, with 9 bases sitting between them. The CDR3 sequence: CASSVVPGAYNEQFF. DNA for the CDR3: TGTGCCAGCAGCGTAGTGCCGGGGGCCTACAATGAGCAGTTCTTC.

The chain employs TRBV5-4 and TRBJ2-5; TRBD2 matches 8 bases. Looked up from germline, CDR1 is SGHNT and CDR2 is YYREEE (reference sequence). This CDR3 has 15 amino acids. Germline trimming cut 0 bases from V and 4 bases from J; bases unmatched to any gene: 5. The CDR3 DNA sequence: TGTGCCAGCAGCTTGGCCACGGGGGGGGGAGAGACCCAGTACTTC. Its translation is CASSLATGGGETQYF. Based on the CDR3 plus reference TRBV5-4 and TRBJ2-5, the full variable domain is ETGVTQSPTHLIKTRGQQVTLRCSSQSGHNTVSWYQQALGQGPQFIFQYYREEENGRGNFPPRFSGLQFPNYSSELNVNALELDDSALYLCASSLATGGGETQYFGPGTRLLVL.

This chain connects TRBV9 to TRBJ1-2; 10 bases fit TRBD1. The V gene end was trimmed by 6 bases and the J gene end by 3 bases; junction bases not matched to a gene: 5. The CDR3 runs to 14 residues. From germline, CDR1 is SGDLS and CDR2 YYNGEE. The CDR3 loop reads CASTTGTGDYGYTF. In DNA form, the CDR3 reads TGTGCCAGCACCACGGGGACAGGGGACTATGGCTACACCTTC.

This clone came up a few times. The rearrangement links TRBV9 to TRBJ2-1, with TRBD1 matching over 11 bases. This CDR3 has 14 residues. The trim removed 3 bases at V and 7 bases at J, leaving 3 bases unmatched. In germline, CDR1 is SGDLS, CDR2 YYNGEE. For the CDR3, the DNA is TGTGCCAGCAGCGGTGGACAGGGGGCAAATGAGCAGTTCTTC. This gives the protein CASSGGQGANEQFF.

The gene calls are TRBV13 and TRBJ2-3; 8 bases are shared with TRBD2. This CDR3 has 14 amino acids. V lost 5 bases, J lost 5 bases, and 6 bases stayed unmatched. Germline V gives CDR1 PRHDT, CDR2 FYEKMQ (reference sequence). DNA for the CDR3: TGTGCCAGCAGCATCGGGGGGGCCAGAGATACGCAGTATTTT. This encodes CASSIGGARDTQYF.

This sequence joins TRBV6-5 and TRBJ1-5, with no clear D. This CDR3 region has 13 residues. V was cut by 6 bases and J by 2 bases, with 8 bases left in between. Germline V lookup: CDR1 MNHEY, CDR2 SVGAGI. CDR3 region: CASRASRNQPQHF. The CDR3 DNA reads as TGTGCCAGCAGAGCTAGCCGCAATCAGCCCCAGCATTTT.

The chain uses TRBV5-1 and TRBJ2-1; 7 bases align to TRBD2. Trimming took 4 bases from V and 7 from J; bases not matched to a gene: 11. This CDR3 region has 15 residues. Germline CDR1 is SGHRS and CDR2 is YFSETQ. The CDR3 DNA follows: TGCGCCAGCAGCCTGGTAGCCTCGGGGGGAAATGAGCAGTTCTTC. It is translated as CASSLVASGGNEQFF.

The chain carries TRBV25-1 and TRBJ1-6; no clear D. CDR3 length: 17 residues. V lost 3 bases to trimming and J lost 0 bases, with 12 bases between them. The germline CDR1 and CDR2 sequences are MGHDK and SYGVNS. CDR3 bases: TGTGCCAGCAGTGATGACTCCCTAGTCTCCTATAATTCACCCCTCCACTTT. Translation: CASSDDSLVSYNSPLHF. The variable domain in full, with the rest retrieved from reference TRBV25-1 and TRBJ1-6, is EADIYQTPRYLVIGTGKKITLECSQTMGHDKMYWYQQDPGMELHLIHYSYGVNSTEKGDLSSESTVSRIRTEHFPLTLESARPSHTSQYLCASSDDSLVSYNSPLHFGNGTRLTVT.

The J gene is TRBJ1-2, the V gene TRBV9; unclear D gene. This CDR3 region has 12 residues. Between the trimmed V and J ends, which lost 0 bases and 8 bases, there was a span of 8 bases. CDR1 and CDR2 from the germline V gene are SGDLS and YYNGEE. Here the CDR3 DNA reads TGTGCCAGCAGCGTAGCTAAGAGGGGCTACACCTTC. It is translated as CASSVAKRGYTF.

CDR3 region: CASSESGANTDTQYF. The CDR3 DNA follows: TGTGCCAGCAGTGAGAGCGGGGCGAACACAGATACGCAGTATTTT. The gene calls are TRBV25-1 and TRBJ2-3, with 7 bases that match TRBD2. This CDR3 is built from 15 residues. Germline V lookup: CDR1 MGHDK, CDR2 SYGVNS. V was clipped by 3 bases and J by 2 bases; unmatched bases: 5.

This chain uses TRBV6-6 with TRBJ1-6; 9 positions match TRBD1. This CDR3 is 13 amino acids long. V trimming: 9 bases; J trimming: 6 bases; junction bases outside the gene matches: 3. Germline CDR1 MNHNY, CDR2 SVGAGI (reference sequence). This CDR3 is CASEGQGNSPLHF. CDR3 coding DNA: TGTGCCAGTGAGGGACAGGGTAATTCACCCCTCCACTTT.

The V gene is TRBV5-1, the J gene TRBJ2-3; D is perhaps TRBD2 (7 bases). The V gene lost 1 base and the J gene lost 5 bases, with 17 bases spanning the gap. The germline V gene encodes CDR1 SGHRS and CDR2 YFSETQ. CDR3 length equals 16 residues. The CDR3 sequence is CASSLRGGPSVDTQYF. The CDR3 nucleotides read TGCGCCAGCAGCTTGCGCGGGGGCCCCTCGGTAGATACGCAGTATTTT.

The chain employs TRBV15 and TRBJ2-1, with 7 bases fitting TRBD1. This CDR3 comprises 12 residues. Germline V gives CDR1 LNHNV, CDR2 YYDKDF (reference sequence). Losses at the gene ends were 3 bases for V and 8 bases for J; bases not matched to a gene: 1. CDR3 DNA: TGTGCCACCAGCAGCACAGGGGATGAGCAGTTCTTC. It specifies CATSSTGDEQFF.

This rearrangement joins TRBV19 to TRBJ2-7, with D perhaps TRBD1 (5 bases). Germline lookup yields CDR1 LNHDA and CDR2 SQIVND (reference sequence). V lost 7 bases and J lost 1, with 14 bases in between. The CDR3 consists of 14 residues. The CDR3 region is CASTLGQSSYEQYF. CDR3 DNA sequence: TGTGCCAGTACGCTGGGGCAGTCGTCCTACGAGCAGTACTTC.

This CDR3 reads CASSLTQGYETQYF. The CDR3 bases are TGTGCCAGCAGTCTCACACAGGGGTATGAGACCCAGTACTTC. The gene calls are TRBV27 and TRBJ2-5; 7 bases agree with TRBD1. V was clipped by 5 bases and J by 5 bases; unmatched bases: 8. From germline, CDR1 is MNHEY and CDR2 SMNVEV (reference sequence). CDR3 length equals 14 residues.

This clone has only one observation. The DNA for the CDR3 is TGTGCCAGCAGTTCGACAGGGATGAATTCACCCCTCCACTTT. It yields the protein CASSSTGMNSPLHF. V gene TRBV6-5 combines with J gene TRBJ1-6, with 7 positions matching TRBD1. V gave up 4 bases and J gave up 7 bases; unmatched junction bases: 4. CDR3 size: 14 residues. Germline values: CDR1 MNHEY, CDR2 SVGAGI.

This chain uses TRBV21-1 with TRBJ2-5; the table assigns TRBD2, which was not confirmed against the DNA. TRBV21-1 is designated a pseudogene. The CDR3 totals 16 residues. The CDR3 DNA follows: TGTGCCAGCACCGTACTAGCGGGGGGGGATGAAGAGACCCAGTACTTC. Translated: CASTVLAGGDEETQYF.

This sequence joins TRBV6-5 and TRBJ2-7; 12 bases agree with TRBD2. CDR1 is MNHEY and CDR2 is SVGAGI in the germline V gene. CDR3 length: 15 amino acids. The trim removed 6 bases at V and 3 bases at J, leaving 6 bases unmatched. The CDR3 reads CASSPRTSGVYEQYF. For the CDR3, the DNA is TGTGCCAGCAGCCCACGGACTAGCGGGGTCTACGAGCAGTACTTC.

This clone has only a few counts. The chain has TRBV18 and TRBJ1-2; TRBD1 matches 10 bases. This CDR3 is 14 amino acids long. Germline lookup yields CDR1 KGHSH and CDR2 LQKENI. Trimming removed 4 bases from V and 6 bases from J; junction bases left unmatched: 5. The CDR3 bases are TGTGCCAGCTCACAGCTGGACAGGGGGAATGGCTACACCTTC. The encoded protein is CASSQLDRGNGYTF.

This clone was counted once. This sequence joins TRBV6-6 and TRBJ2-3; weak D call: TRBD2 (5 bases). There are 16 residues in the CDR3. V lost 6 bases, J lost 1 base, and 17 bases lay in between. The germline gives CDR1 MNHNY, CDR2 SVGAGI (reference sequence). The CDR3: CASREDFRIGTDTQYF. The CDR3 DNA reads TGTGCCAGCAGGGAGGATTTTAGGATTGGCACAGATACGCAGTATTTT.

The chain employs TRBV5-1 and TRBJ2-3; D not certain. V dropped 3 bases and J dropped 2 bases, with 4 bases sitting between them. CDR1 SGHRS and CDR2 YFSETQ come from the germline V gene. This CDR3 has 12 residues. CDR3 in amino acids: CASSYYTDTQYF. Written as DNA, the CDR3 is TGCGCCAGCAGCTACTACACAGATACGCAGTATTTT.

The gene calls are TRBV11-2 and TRBJ2-5, with 7 bases identical to TRBD2. Trimming cost V 5 bases and J 4 bases; bases outside gene matches: 10. The CDR3 has 15 amino acids. Germline CDR1 SGHAT, CDR2 FQNNGV. CDR3: CASSPFLAGGETQYF. CDR3 bases: TGTGCCAGCAGCCCCTTTTTAGCGGGTGGAGAGACCCAGTACTTC.

The J gene is TRBJ2-7, the V gene TRBV6-6, with D possibly TRBD2 on 5 matching bases. The CDR3 runs 16 residues. V was clipped by 0 bases and J by 7 bases, with 19 bases between them. Germline V CDR1 and CDR2: MNHNY, SVGAGI (reference sequence). CDR3 sequence reads: CASSYSGGLGTWEQYF. The CDR3 nucleotides read TGTGCCAGCAGTTACTCTGGCGGGTTGGGTACTTGGGAGCAGTACTTC.

The rearrangement joins TRBV29-1 to TRBJ1-1, with TRBD1 matching 7 bases. Germline assignment: CDR1 SQVTM and CDR2 ANQGSEA. After removal of 1 base from V and 4 bases from J, the junction contained 3 bases not matched to a gene. The CDR3 consists of 13 residues. CDR3 sequence: CSVEGAGGTEAFF. In DNA form, the CDR3 reads TGCAGCGTTGAAGGTGCAGGGGGCACTGAAGCTTTCTTT.

The chain recombines TRBV14 with TRBJ1-3; 9 bases map to TRBD1. Losses at the gene ends were 2 bases for V and 4 bases for J; bases not matched to a gene: 3. The CDR3 has 15 residues. Germline V CDR1 and CDR2: SGHDN, FVKESK. The CDR3 nucleotides read TGTGCCAGCAGCCAATACAGGGGGCAAGGAAACACCATATATTTT. It encodes CASSQYRGQGNTIYF. The full variable domain, with the rest looked up from reference TRBV14 and TRBJ1-3, is EAGVTQFPSHSVIEKGQTVTLRCDPISGHDNLYWYRRVMGKEIKFLLHFVKESKQDESGMPNNRFLAERTGGTYSTLKVQPAELEDSGVYFCASSQYRGQGNTIYFGEGSWLTVV.

The gene calls are TRBV6-4 and TRBJ2-1, with 9 positions matching TRBD1. CDR3 length: 16 amino acids. Germline CDR1 reads MRHNA; CDR2 reads SNTAGT. The V gene end was trimmed by 2 bases and the J gene end by 8 bases; junction bases not matched to a gene: 10. CDR3 bases: TGTGCCAGCAGTGACCAGGGGGGGACAGGGAGGGATGAGCAGTTCTTC. It translates to CASSDQGGTGRDEQFF.

J is TRBJ1-3 and V is TRBV10-3; 7 bases are a match to TRBD1. Looked up from germline, CDR1 is ENHRY and CDR2 is SYGVKD. The CDR3 length is 13 residues. The junction had 1 base not matched to a gene; V was cut back by 4 bases and J by 4 bases. The CDR3 sequence: CAISGGQGNTIYF. The CDR3 DNA is TGTGCCATCAGTGGGGGACAGGGAAACACCATATATTTT.